A selection of T cell receptor beta chains follows, all from one sample in a study of T cells in Graves' hyperthyroidism and ophthalmopathy. TCRdb processed the multiplex PCR reads anew with MiXCR; each CDR3 protein has one entry. The top ten clones hold approximately 5.8% of a sample with approximately 410,000 distinct CDR3 sequences, roughly 15% of them seen once. The source material was blood. All receptors derive from a woman younger than 30 with Graves' hyperthyroidism. Each CDR3 is given with its conserved first and last residue. The order of the fields is D gene, clone size, J gene, V gene, CDR3 DNA, CDR3 protein. A D gene is named only where the DNA matches it firmly. Expanded clones get a size class; other rows say once, few or many, or leave the size out.

TRBD2,many,TRBJ2-1,TRBV18,TGTGCCAGCTCACCTGTCGGCGGGAGCTCCTACAATGAGCAGTTCTTC,CASSPVGGSSYNEQFF
.,many,TRBJ1-6,TRBV10-2,TGCGCCAGCAGTAGCGGGACGAATAATTCACCCCTCCACTTT,CASSSGTNNSPLHF
TRBD2,.,TRBJ2-5,TRBV28,TGTGCCAGCAGTTCCCGCCTAGCGGACCAAGAGACCCAGTACTTC,CASSSRLADQETQYF
.,many,TRBJ1-1,TRBV27,TGTGCCAGCAGTTTATCAGTAAGCACGGAGGCTTTCTTT,CASSLSVSTEAFF
TRBD2,many,TRBJ2-5,TRBV28,TGTGCCAGCAGTTTAATCGCGGGAGTACGAGAGACCCAGTACTTC,CASSLIAGVRETQYF
TRBD1,few,TRBJ1-2,TRBV18,TGTGCCAGCTCACCAGAAATGAACAGGGGGCTTGGCTACACCTTC,CASSPEMNRGLGYTF
.,few,TRBJ2-7,TRBV5-6,TGTGCCAGCATGGCCAGCCCGACCTACGAGCAGTACTTC,CASMASPTYEQYF
TRBD2,.,TRBJ2-1,TRBV19,TGTGCCAGTAGTACCTCTTCTTGGGGACTAGCGGGAGCGCATGGTCCCGGGCAGTTCTTC,CASSTSSWGLAGAHGPGQFF
TRBD2,many,TRBJ2-1,TRBV12-3/TRBV12-4,TGTGCCAGCAGCCAGTTCGCTTCGGGAGGGAATGAGCAGTTCTTC,CASSQFASGGNEQFF
TRBD1,many,TRBJ1-2,TRBV6-2/TRBV6-3,TGTGCCAGCAGCGCCGGACAGGGATCAGACTATGGCTACACCTTC,CASSAGQGSDYGYTF
.,few,TRBJ1-5,TRBV12-3/TRBV12-4,TGTGCCAGCACCATTTGGCGGGCGCGCAATCAGCCCCAGCATTTT,CASTIWRARNQPQHF
.,few,TRBJ2-7,TRBV5-5,TGTGCCAGCAGCTTTTACGGGCCCCGCGAGCAGTACTTC,CASSFYGPREQYF
.,.,TRBJ1-1,TRBV27,TGTGCCAGCGGACCGCGGAACGATGAAGCTTTCTTT,CASGPRNDEAFF
.,many,TRBJ1-2,TRBV28,TGTGCCAGCAGTATGTTGGGGAACTATGGCTACACCTTC,CASSMLGNYGYTF
TRBD2,many,TRBJ2-3,TRBV12-3/TRBV12-4,TGTGCCAGCAGTTCTCGGGGGGTTAGCACAGATACGCAGTATTTT,CASSSRGVSTDTQYF
.,.,TRBJ1-2,TRBV2,TGTGCCGCCAGGGGCTACACCTTC,CAARGYTF
TRBD1,many,TRBJ1-2,TRBV6-1,TGTGCCAGCAGTACTCAGCGGACAGGGCCCCTTTCTTCCTATGGCTACACCTTC,CASSTQRTGPLSSYGYTF
.,many,TRBJ2-7,TRBV20-1,TGCAGTGCTAAGGCTAGTGGATCCTACGAGCAGTACTTC,CSAKASGSYEQYF
.,many,TRBJ2-3,TRBV7-2,TGTGCCAGCAGCCCTCTAGGGGGGAGCCCAGATACGCAGTATTTT,CASSPLGGSPDTQYF
.,many,TRBJ1-1,TRBV10-2,TGCGCCAGCAGTGCCGAGGGTTACACTGAAGCTTTCTTT,CASSAEGYTEAFF
.,.,TRBJ1-1,TRBV28,TGTGCCAGCAGTTTATTCCCTGGTGAAGCTTTCTTT,CASSLFPGEAFF
TRBD1,many,TRBJ2-7,TRBV7-9,TGTGCCAGCAGCTACGGCGGACAGGAGACCTACGAGCAGTACTTC,CASSYGGQETYEQYF
.,many,TRBJ2-4,TRBV28,TGTGCCAGCAGTGAACCGGGACTAAACATTCAGTACTTC,CASSEPGLNIQYF
.,many,TRBJ2-5,TRBV28,TGTGCCAGCAGTTTATTGGGGACGATCCAAGAGACCCAGTACTTC,CASSLLGTIQETQYF
TRBD2,many,TRBJ2-2,TRBV5-1,TGCGCCACGGGCAGCGCTAGCGGGAACACCGGGGAGCTGTTTTTT,CATGSASGNTGELFF
TRBD1,.,TRBJ2-3,TRBV20-1,TGCAGTGCTAGAGGACAGGGGTCAGATACGCAGTATTTT,CSARGQGSDTQYF
.,many,TRBJ2-1,TRBV6-2/TRBV6-3,TGTGCCAGCAGAGACGTGGGATCTGACTACAATGAGCAGTTCTTC,CASRDVGSDYNEQFF
TRBD1,.,TRBJ2-7,TRBV25-1,TGTGCCAGCAGCGAAACGGGACAGGGGCCCTACGAGCAGTACTTC,CASSETGQGPYEQYF
.,few,TRBJ2-1,TRBV14,TGTGCCAGCAGCGCCGGGGTCCACAATGAGCAGTTCTTC,CASSAGVHNEQFF
.,few,TRBJ2-3,TRBV11-2,TGTGCCAGCAGCACAGACACAGATACGCAGTATTTT,CASSTDTDTQYF
.,.,TRBJ2-7,TRBV25-1,TGTGCCAGCAGCGGGACGGCGAATTACGAGCAGTACTTC,CASSGTANYEQYF
.,many,TRBJ2-3,TRBV6-1,TGTGCCAGCAGTGAAGCGTCAGGGACGGGAGCAGATACGCAGTATTTT,CASSEASGTGADTQYF
.,many,TRBJ2-7,TRBV6-1,TGTGCCAGCAGCTCCGGACCTCACCCCGACGGGGCTAGTAGATGGTACGAGCAGTACTTC,CASSSGPHPDGASRWYEQYF
.,many,TRBJ1-3,TRBV20-1,TGCAGTGCTAGAGATGTCACACGGGGCTTTGGAAACACCATATATTTT,CSARDVTRGFGNTIYF
.,many,TRBJ1-5,TRBV14,TGTGCCAGCAGCCCATATTTTGCGCGTCAGCCCCAGCATTTT,CASSPYFARQPQHF
.,many,TRBJ1-5,TRBV4-1,TGCGCCAGCAGCCAATTGGTCAATCAGCCCCAGCATTTT,CASSQLVNQPQHF
TRBD1,many,TRBJ1-6,TRBV6-1,TGTGCCAGCACCGACAGGGAAAGTTCACCCCTCCACTTT,CASTDRESSPLHF
.,many,TRBJ1-3,TRBV2,TGTGCCAGCAACCAACACCCCTCTGGAAACACCATATATTTT,CASNQHPSGNTIYF